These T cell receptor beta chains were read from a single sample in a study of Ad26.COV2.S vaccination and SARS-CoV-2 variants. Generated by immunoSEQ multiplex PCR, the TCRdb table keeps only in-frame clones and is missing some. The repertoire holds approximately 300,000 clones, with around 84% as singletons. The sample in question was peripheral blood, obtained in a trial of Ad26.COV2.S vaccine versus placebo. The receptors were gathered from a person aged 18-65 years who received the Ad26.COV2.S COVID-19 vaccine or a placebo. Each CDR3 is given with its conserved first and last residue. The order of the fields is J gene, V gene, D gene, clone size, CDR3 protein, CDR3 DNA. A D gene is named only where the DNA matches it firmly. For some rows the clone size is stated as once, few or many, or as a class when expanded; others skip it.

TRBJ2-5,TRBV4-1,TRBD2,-,CASSLGLAGEETQYF,TGCGCCAGCAGCCTGGGACTAGCGGGAGAAGAGACCCAGTACTTC
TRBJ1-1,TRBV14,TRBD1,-,CASSLGTGFMNTEAFF,TGTGCCAGCAGCCTAGGGACAGGCTTCATGAACACTGAAGCTTTCTTT
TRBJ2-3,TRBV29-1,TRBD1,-,CSVRQGADTQYF,TGCAGCGTAAGACAGGGGGCAGATACGCAGTATTTT
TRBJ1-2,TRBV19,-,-,CASSIFQTNYGYTF,TGTGCCAGTAGTATATTCCAGACTAACTATGGCTACACCTTC
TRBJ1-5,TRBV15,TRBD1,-,CATSRGAGGNNQPQHF,TGTGCCACCAGCAGGGGGGCAGGGGGCAACAATCAGCCCCAGCATTTT
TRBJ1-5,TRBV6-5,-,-,CASSYRPFSGFAVLIF,TGTGCCAGCAGTTACCGTCCCTTTTCGGGCTTCGCGGTCTTAATTTTT
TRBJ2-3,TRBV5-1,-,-,CASSWPRGTSTDTQYF,TGCGCCAGCAGCTGGCCCCGGGGGACGAGCACAGATACGCAGTATTTT
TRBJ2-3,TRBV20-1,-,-,CSAPSTDTQYF,TGCAGTGCTCCATCCACAGATACGCAGTATTTT
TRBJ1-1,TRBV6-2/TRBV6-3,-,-,CASSYEGSGQAFF,TGTGCCAGCAGTTACGAGGGCTCGGGGCAAGCTTTCTTT
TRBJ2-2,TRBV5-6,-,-,CASSWTGPAGELFF,TGTGCCAGCAGCTGGACGGGCCCCGCCGGGGAGCTGTTTTTT
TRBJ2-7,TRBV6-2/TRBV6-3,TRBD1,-,CASSSRPDRAEQYF,TGTGCCAGCAGTTCCCGCCCGGACAGGGCCGAGCAGTACTTC
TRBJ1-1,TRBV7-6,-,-,CASSLRAEGNTEAFF,TGTGCCAGCAGCTTACGAGCCGAGGGAAACACTGAAGCTTTCTTT
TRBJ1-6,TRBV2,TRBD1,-,CASMGTAASPLHF,TGTGCCAGCATGGGGACAGCGGCTTCACCCCTCCACTTT
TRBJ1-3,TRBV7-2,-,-,CASSLRGNPNTIYF,TGTGCCAGCAGCTTAAGAGGGAACCCAAACACCATATATTTT
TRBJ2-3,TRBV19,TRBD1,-,CASRSRDREADTQYF,TGTGCCAGTAGGAGCCGGGACAGGGAAGCAGATACGCAGTATTTT
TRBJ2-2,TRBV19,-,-,CASSITGRAGELFF,TGTGCCAGTAGTATTACAGGGAGGGCCGGGGAGCTGTTTTTT
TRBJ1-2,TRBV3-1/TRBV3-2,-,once,CASSPETGYGYTF,TGTGCCAGCAGCCCCGAGACGGGCTATGGCTACACCTTC
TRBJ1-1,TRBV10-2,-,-,CASSDQGSGTEAFF,TGCGCCAGCAGTGACCAGGGGTCGGGCACTGAAGCTTTCTTT
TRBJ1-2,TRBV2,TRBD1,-,CASRSTGTFHGYTF,TGTGCCAGCAGATCGACAGGGACCTTCCATGGCTACACCTTC
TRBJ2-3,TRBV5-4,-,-,CASSEDRFSTDTQYF,TGTGCCAGCAGCGAAGACAGGTTCAGCACAGATACGCAGTATTTT
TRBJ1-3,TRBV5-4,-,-,CASSLEAASGNTIYF,TGTGCCAGCAGCTTGGAAGCTGCCTCTGGAAACACCATATATTTT
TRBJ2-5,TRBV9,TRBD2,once,CASSVGASGGETQYF,TGTGCCAGCAGCGTAGGGGCTAGCGGGGGGGAGACCCAGTACTTC
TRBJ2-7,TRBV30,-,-,CAWSLEDNRYEQYF,TGTGCCTGGAGTTTGGAGGACAACCGCTACGAGCAGTACTTC
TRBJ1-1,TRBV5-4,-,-,CASSLDLNTEAFF,TGTGCCAGCAGCTTGGACTTAAACACTGAAGCTTTCTTT
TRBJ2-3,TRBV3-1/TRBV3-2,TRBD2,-,CASSQVGTSGGTSTDTQYF,TGTGCCAGCAGCCAAGTAGGGACTAGCGGGGGAACTAGCACAGATACGCAGTATTTT
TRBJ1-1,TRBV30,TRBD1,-,CAWSIDRVTLAEAFF,TGTGCCTGGAGTATAGACAGGGTTACTTTGGCTGAAGCTTTCTTT
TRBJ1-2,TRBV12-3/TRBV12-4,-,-,CASSLLEGRGYTF,TGTGCCAGCAGTTTGTTGGAGGGAAGGGGCTACACCTTC
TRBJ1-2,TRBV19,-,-,CASRSREGLPNYGYTF,TGTGCCAGTAGATCGCGGGAAGGGCTACCCAACTATGGCTACACCTTC
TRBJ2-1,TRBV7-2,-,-,CASSFRGPYNEQFF,TGTGCCAGCAGCTTCAGGGGACCCTACAATGAGCAGTTCTTC
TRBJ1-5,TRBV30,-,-,CAWSPTRTGPQHF,TGTGCCTGGAGCCCTACCCGGACTGGGCCCCAGCATTTT
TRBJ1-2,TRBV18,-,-,CASSPRPGDGYTF,TGTGCCAGCTCACCTCGACCGGGGGATGGCTACACCTTC
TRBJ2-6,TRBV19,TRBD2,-,CASSMISGVTGANVLTF,TGTGCCAGTAGTATGATAAGCGGGGTTACCGGGGCCAACGTCCTGACTTTC